Each of the 12 T cell receptor beta chains below was sequenced from the same sample in a study of blood T cell repertoires in COVID-19. Produced via immunoSEQ multiplex PCR; TCRdb's table is partial and in-frame only. The sample contains some 150,000 clones, about four fifths of which appear only once. The sample comprised peripheral blood. The receptor set was obtained from a human donor with acute or convalescent COVID-19. The donor label of this sample is uncertain.

J is TRBJ1-1 and V is TRBV4-1; 7 bases are shared with TRBD1. The V gene end was trimmed by 2 bases and the J gene end by 4 bases; junction bases not matched to a gene: 4. The CDR3 runs 14 residues. Germline V gene lookup returns CDR1 MGHRA and CDR2 YSYEKL. Here the CDR3 reads CASSQLDRATEAFF. In DNA, the CDR3 is TGCGCCAGCAGCCAACTAGACAGGGCCACTGAAGCTTTCTTT.

This clone was found a few times. The V gene is TRBV18, the J gene TRBJ1-5, with 8 bases identical to TRBD1. In germline, CDR1 is KGHSH, CDR2 LQKENI. This CDR3 contains 14 residues. Germline trimming cut 5 bases from V and 6 bases from J; bases unmatched to any gene: 6. The CDR3 DNA is TGTGCCAGCTCAGCTTCAGGGGGCGGTCAGCCCCAGCATTTT. Its translation: CASSASGGGQPQHF.

This clone came up once. This CDR3 reads CASSLAGGSGEQYF. For the CDR3, the DNA is TGTGCCAGCAGCTTGGCAGGAGGCTCCGGCGAGCAGTACTTC. The genes are TRBV5-4 and TRBJ2-7; D may be TRBD2 (5 bases). Germline CDR1 SGHNT, CDR2 YYREEE (reference sequence). The CDR3 covers 14 residues. V lost 0 bases, J lost 6 bases, and 13 bases lay in between.

The chain carries TRBV21-1 and TRBJ2-1; TRBD2, the table's D call, was not compared with the DNA. TRBV21-1 is deemed a pseudogene. The length of the CDR3 is 17 residues. The CDR3 DNA sequence: TGTGCCAGCAGCACAAGGCCCGGGACTCCCTCCTACAATGAGCAGTTCTTC. Translating gives CASSTRPGTPSYNEQFF.

The chain combines TRBV28 with TRBJ2-3; 13 bases fit TRBD2. J gave up 3 bases and V 6 bases, and 6 bases lay outside the gene matches. Germline CDR1 MDHEN, CDR2 SYDVKM. The CDR3 loop spans 16 amino acids. CDR3 DNA sequence: TGTGCCAGCAGCTCTTTGGGACTAGCGGGGACAGATACGCAGTATTTT. This encodes CASSSLGLAGTDTQYF.

This chain joins TRBV30 and TRBJ1-5; D not resolved. Per the germline V gene, CDR1 is GTSNPN and CDR2 is SVGIG (reference sequence). Trimming removed 2 bases from V and 7 bases from J, with 15 bases in between. The CDR3 has 14 amino acids. This CDR3 is CAWSQATSGQPQHF. The CDR3 DNA reads TGTGCCTGGAGTCAAGCTACTTCGGGACAGCCCCAGCATTTT.

The chain joins TRBV6-1 to TRBJ1-1; D unresolved. In germline, CDR1 is MNHNS, CDR2 SASEGT. V was cut by 1 base and J by 4 bases, with 10 bases left in between. The CDR3 contains 14 residues. The CDR3: CASSEEDLGTEAFF. CDR3 DNA sequence: TGTGCCAGCAGTGAAGAGGACTTGGGCACTGAAGCTTTCTTT.

The chain couples TRBV24-1 to TRBJ2-3; possibly TRBD2 for D (7 bases). Trimming took 3 bases from V and 7 from J, leaving 13 bases between them. Looked up from germline, CDR1 is KGHDR and CDR2 is SFDVKD. The CDR3 runs 14 residues. This CDR3 reads CATSDGGRGNTQYF. The CDR3 nucleotides are TGTGCCACCAGTGATGGAGGGAGGGGGAATACGCAGTATTTT.

This clone came up a few times. CDR3 nucleotide sequence: TGCGCCAGCAGCTTGCAGGGGCGTGGCACCGGGGAGCTGTTTTTT. This encodes CASSLQGRGTGELFF. The chain is built from TRBV5-1 and TRBJ2-2; the D gene is possibly TRBD1 (6 bases). Germline-derived CDR1 and CDR2 are SGHRS and YFSETQ. CDR3 length: 15 residues. The V and J ends lost 1 base and 4 bases respectively, with 11 bases between them.

This clone has just one count. The gene calls are TRBV5-4 and TRBJ1-6; no clear D gene. CDR1 and CDR2 (germline): SGHNT, YYREEE (reference sequence). V was pared by 4 bases and J by 0 bases, with 8 bases between. The length of the CDR3 is 15 residues. CDR3 region: CASSLRSSYNSPLHF. The CDR3 DNA is TGTGCCAGCAGCCTTAGAAGCTCCTATAATTCACCCCTCCACTTT.

This clone came up a few times. V and J are TRBV10-3 and TRBJ2-7, with 9 bases that match TRBD1. Germline loops: CDR1 ENHRY, CDR2 SYGVKD. The J segment lost 6 bases and the V segment lost 3 bases, leaving 9 bases of the junction unmatched. This CDR3 comprises 15 residues. The CDR3 bases are TGTGCCATCAGTGACCGGACAGGGGTCCCCGGCGAGCAGTACGTC. It codes for CAISDRTGVPGEQYV.

The chain couples TRBV4-1 to TRBJ1-2; TRBD1 agrees at 7 bases. Losses at the gene ends were 4 bases for V and 10 bases for J; bases not matched to a gene: 24. CDR3 size: 18 residues. Germline assignment: CDR1 MGHRA and CDR2 YSYEKL. The CDR3 reads CASSPAQTGQASGKDYTF. The CDR3 DNA reads as TGCGCCAGCAGCCCCGCACAAACCGGACAGGCCAGTGGAAAAGACTACACCTTC.